A single sample is the source of the 17 T cell receptor beta chains below, sequenced in a study of cytomegalovirus exposure and HLA in healthy donors (dated by TCRdb to about 2017). Libraries came from the immunoSEQ multiplex PCR assay. For the multiplex PCR, a mixture combining 60 forward primers for TCR Vbeta segments and 13 reverse primers for TCR Jbeta segments was used. Entries here come from immuneACCESS through TCRdb and include only in-frame sequences with V and J called. Some clones fail to appear in such tables; in the studies checked, an unresolved V gene covers under half of the shortfall, and the cause of the remainder is unknown. The sample's table covers about 110,000 clones. The top ten constitute 0.59% of the sample. Sequenced sample: PBMCs. The source is a man aged 45-65 years in good health and CMV-seronegative.

The V call is TRBV18, the J call TRBJ1-1; a possible D gene is TRBD1 (5 bases). Trimming removed 5 bases from V and 4 bases from J, with 14 bases in between. Germline V gene lookup returns CDR1 KGHSH and CDR2 LQKENI. CDR3 size: 14 residues. The CDR3 loop is CASSTYIGVTEAFF. The CDR3 region has the DNA TGTGCCAGCTCAACCTATATAGGGGTCACTGAAGCTTTCTTT.

This chain joins TRBV5-6 and TRBJ2-5, with 8 nucleotides matching TRBD2. This CDR3 is built from 16 residues. V dropped 3 bases and J dropped 2; count of bases not matched to a gene: 9. Germline V gene lookup returns CDR1 SGHDT and CDR2 YYEEEE. This CDR3 is CASSWPRGGRQETQYF. CDR3 DNA: TGTGCCAGCAGCTGGCCCCGGGGGGGAAGGCAAGAGACCCAGTACTTC.

This chain uses TRBV7-3 with TRBJ2-1, with 10 nucleotides matching TRBD2. The CDR3 totals 14 residues. The germline V gene has CDR1 SGHTA and CDR2 FQGTGA. The V gene end was trimmed by 1 base and the J gene end by 8 bases; junction bases not matched to a gene: 2. The CDR3, as DNA: TGTGCCAGCAGCTTAATGGGGACTAGCGATGAGCAGTTCTTC. Its translation: CASSLMGTSDEQFF.

V usage is TRBV29-1 and J usage is TRBJ2-5, with TRBD2 as a possible D gene (5 bases). CDR3 length: 13 amino acids. V was cut by 4 bases and J by 2 bases, with 11 bases left in between. CDR1 is SQVTM and CDR2 is ANQGSEA in the germline V gene. The CDR3 DNA reads TGCAGCGTTGGTGGCGGGTCTCAAGAGACCCAGTACTTC. As protein: CSVGGGSQETQYF.

V usage is TRBV7-9 and J usage is TRBJ1-4, with D possibly TRBD1 on 6 matching bases. The CDR3 has 16 amino acids. V dropped 4 bases and J dropped 0 bases, with 12 bases sitting between them. Germline lookup yields CDR1 SEHNR and CDR2 FQNEAQ (reference sequence). In nucleotides, the CDR3 is TGTGCCAGCAGCTCCCCCAGGACAGCAACTAATGAAAAACTGTTTTTT. Its protein product is CASSSPRTATNEKLFF.

V gene TRBV13 combines with J gene TRBJ1-2, with D perhaps TRBD1 (5 bases). V was pared by 0 bases and J by 7 bases, with 12 bases between. Looked up from germline, CDR1 is PRHDT and CDR2 is FYEKMQ (reference sequence). This CDR3 contains 14 residues. Here the CDR3 reads CASSLGTGGFGYTF. CDR3 bases: TGTGCCAGCAGCTTAGGAACGGGGGGTTTTGGCTACACCTTC. The whole variable domain, remainder taken from reference TRBV13 and TRBJ1-2, is AAGVIQSPRHLIKEKRETATLKCYPIPRHDTVYWYQQGPGQDPQFLISFYEKMQSDKGSIPDRFSAQQFSDYHSELNMSSLELGDSALYFCASSLGTGGFGYTFGSGTRLTVV.

The J gene is TRBJ1-4, the V gene TRBV7-9; TRBD1 agrees at 8 bases. From germline, CDR1 is SEHNR and CDR2 FQNEAQ (reference sequence). V trimming: 5 bases; J trimming: 8 bases; junction bases outside the gene matches: 7. The CDR3 is made up of 14 amino acids. CDR3 coding DNA: TGTGCCAGCAGCCGGACAGGGATTGGAGAAAAACTGTTTTTT. This sequence encodes CASSRTGIGEKLFF.

The chain combines TRBV18 with TRBJ2-7; 13 positions match TRBD2. Germline CDR1 reads KGHSH; CDR2 reads LQKENI. This CDR3 comprises 14 residues. J gave up 5 bases and V 3 bases, and 1 base lay outside the gene matches. As DNA, the CDR3 is TGTGCCAGCTCACCGACTAGCGGGAGGAACGAGCAGTACTTC. Residues: CASSPTSGRNEQYF.

V is TRBV5-6 and J is TRBJ1-1; the D gene is possibly TRBD1 (5 bases). Germline CDR1 SGHDT, CDR2 YYEEEE. The CDR3 runs to 13 residues. V was cut by 6 bases and J by 11 bases, with 20 bases left in between. DNA of the CDR3: TGTGCCAGCACCCAGTCAAGTGGGGCGGCCGCTTTCTTT. Encoded protein: CASTQSSGAAAFF.

The J gene is TRBJ1-4, the V gene TRBV18, with D perhaps TRBD1 (6 bases). Trimming cost V 6 bases and J 2 bases, with 13 bases left between them. The germline V gene has CDR1 KGHSH and CDR2 LQKENI. The length of the CDR3 is 15 residues. The CDR3 bases are TGTGCCAGCTCCCCAACGGGACATACTAATGAAAAACTGTTTTTT. Protein product: CASSPTGHTNEKLFF.

The chain combines TRBV29-1 with TRBJ2-1, with TRBD2 identical over 9 bases. The CDR3 spans 16 residues. The junction had 7 bases not matched to a gene; V was cut back by 4 bases and J by 0 bases. Germline V CDR1 and CDR2: SQVTM, ANQGSEA. CDR3 region: CSVGAGGVSSYNEQFF. CDR3 DNA: TGCAGCGTTGGAGCGGGAGGTGTCAGCTCCTACAATGAGCAGTTCTTC.

The J gene is TRBJ2-7, the V gene TRBV4-3; a weak D match, TRBD1 (6 bases). Trimming left V 0 bases short and J 2 bases short, with 14 bases between. The germline V gene encodes CDR1 LGHNA and CDR2 YSLEER. The CDR3 has 16 amino acids. The CDR3 sequence is CASSQDLGRGAYEQYF. CDR3 DNA sequence: TGCGCCAGCAGCCAAGATCTGGGCAGGGGTGCCTACGAGCAGTACTTC.

The chain uses TRBV4-3 and TRBJ1-5; D is possibly TRBD1 (6 bases). Deletions cut 5 bases from V and 5 bases from J, with 13 bases between. The CDR3 covers 14 residues. Germline CDR1 reads LGHNA; CDR2 reads YSLEER. The CDR3 DNA reads as TGCGCCAGCAGCGGGGACATCGCTCATCAGCCCCAGCATTTT. As protein: CASSGDIAHQPQHF.

The V call is TRBV7-9, the J call TRBJ2-7, with 9 bases lining up with TRBD2. The junction had 7 bases not matched to a gene; V was cut back by 5 bases and J by 2 bases. This CDR3 spans 15 amino acids. Germline assignment: CDR1 SEHNR and CDR2 FQNEAQ (reference sequence). CDR3 in DNA: TGTGCCAGCAGCATACTAGCGGGTGGAACCTACGAGCAGTACTTC. Encoded protein: CASSILAGGTYEQYF.

Turning to this clone: The junction and the germline gene differ at one end; a read error may be behind it. The same CDR3 is also encoded by other DNA sequences in this sample. V and J are TRBV4-3 and TRBJ1-1, with 8 bases lining up with TRBD1. CDR1 and CDR2 from the germline V gene are LGHNA and YSLEER. The CDR3 totals 17 residues. CDR3 sequence: CASSQGGRGRTNGEAFF. The CDR3 nucleotides are TGCGCCAGCAGCCAAGGAGGCAGGGGGCGAACGAACGGTGAAGCCTTCTTT.

The chain has TRBV5-1 and TRBJ1-1, with D possibly TRBD1 on 6 matching bases. Looked up from germline, CDR1 is SGHRS and CDR2 is YFSETQ. The V end was cut by 3 bases, the J end by 6 bases, with 15 bases between. The CDR3 length is 14 residues. The CDR3 DNA reads as TGCGCCAGCAGCTCCCCAGGGGTTGTCGCTGAAGCTTTCTTT. The encoded protein is CASSSPGVVAEAFF.

The V and J genes are TRBV5-1 and TRBJ1-2; 8 bases align to TRBD1. Germline CDR1 is SGHRS and CDR2 is YFSETQ. The CDR3 loop spans 14 amino acids. Germline trimming cut 4 bases from V and 4 bases from J; bases unmatched to any gene: 6. CDR3 nucleotide sequence: TGCGCCAGCAGCCCGGACAGGGAGACCTATGGCTACACCTTC. Its translation is CASSPDRETYGYTF.